Listed here are 9 T cell receptor beta chains from one sample, sequenced in a study of T cell responses to AZD1222 COVID-19 vaccine. Here immunoSEQ multiplex PCR was the method, and the copy in TCRdb shows in-frame clones only, minus some. This table holds some 100,000 clones, about 94% found once. The sample consisted of peripheral blood, taken 28 days after the second AZD1222 dose. The receptor source for this set is an adult who received the AZD1222 COVID-19 vaccine.

V and J are TRBV2 and TRBJ1-5, with D possibly being TRBD1 (6 bases). This CDR3 region has 12 residues. Trimming removed 7 bases at V and 4 bases at J, with 8 bases between. Germline V gene sequence: CDR1 SNHLY, CDR2 FYNNEI. The CDR3 sequence is CASNGQNQPQHF. The DNA for the CDR3 is TGTGCCAGCAATGGACAGAATCAGCCCCAGCATTTT.

CDR3 coding DNA: TGTGCCAGCAGAGCACAGCTTAACACTGAAGCTTTCTTT. Encoded protein: CASRAQLNTEAFF. This rearrangement joins TRBV28 to TRBJ1-1; the D is unclear. CDR3 length: 13 amino acids. CDR1 and CDR2 (germline): MDHEN, SYDVKM. The germline V and J ends were trimmed by 6 bases and 2 bases, with 10 bases remaining between them. Using reference TRBV28 and TRBJ1-1 for the parts outside the CDR3, the full variable domain is DVKVTQSSRYLVKRTGEKVFLECVQDMDHENMFWYRQDPGLGLRLIYFSYDVKMKEKGDIPEGYSVSREKKERFSLILESASTNQTSMYLCASRAQLNTEAFFGQGTRLTVV.

The chain carries TRBV6-5 and TRBJ2-6; D perhaps matches TRBD1 (5 bases). The CDR3 consists of 14 residues. V was clipped by 4 bases and J by 3 bases, with 7 bases between them. Germline assignment: CDR1 MNHEY and CDR2 SVGAGI. CDR3 coding DNA: TGTGCCAGCAGTTTTCAGGGTGGGGCCAACGTCCTGACTTTC. Its translation is CASSFQGGANVLTF.

The chain has TRBV9 and TRBJ2-1; the D is unclear. From germline, CDR1 is SGDLS and CDR2 YYNGEE. The CDR3 consists of 15 residues. Trimming took 0 bases from V and 6 from J, leaving 13 bases between them. CDR3: CASSVEAEASNEQFF. The CDR3 DNA sequence: TGTGCCAGCAGCGTAGAAGCAGAGGCGTCCAATGAGCAGTTCTTC.

The V and J genes are TRBV10-3 and TRBJ1-2; TRBD1 is a possible D gene (5 bases). The CDR3 loop spans 13 amino acids. Per the germline V gene, CDR1 is ENHRY and CDR2 is SYGVKD. Trimming removed 7 bases from V and 7 bases from J, with 16 bases in between. The CDR3 here is CAITPREGAGYTF. As DNA, the CDR3 is TGTGCCATCACCCCCAGGGAAGGCGCTGGCTACACCTTC.

The V call is TRBV30, the J call TRBJ1-5; D is undetermined. The CDR3 totals 16 residues. Trimming removed 2 bases at V and 0 bases at J, with 14 bases between. Germline loops: CDR1 GTSNPN, CDR2 SVGIG (reference sequence). The CDR3 DNA follows: TGTGCCTGGAGTCCCCGAAAGGATTATAGCAATCAGCCCCAGCATTTT. This gives the protein CAWSPRKDYSNQPQHF.

V gene TRBV11-2 combines with J gene TRBJ2-1; 8 bases are shared with TRBD2. The V segment lost 2 bases and the J segment 10 bases; nucleotides outside the gene matches: 10. The CDR3 contains 15 residues. The germline V gene encodes CDR1 SGHAT and CDR2 FQNNGV. The CDR3 sequence is CASSLSTGGLREQFF. Written as DNA, the CDR3 is TGTGCCAGCAGCTTATCGACGGGGGGGCTTCGGGAGCAGTTCTTC.

The V gene is TRBV6-5, the J gene TRBJ2-7, with no clear D. This CDR3 has 13 amino acids. V lost 6 bases, J lost 2 bases, and 11 bases lay in between. Germline CDR1 reads MNHEY; CDR2 reads SVGAGI. The CDR3 DNA follows: TGTGCCAGCAGCTCCGTGGGGACCTACGAGCAGTACTTC. Translated: CASSSVGTYEQYF.

The CDR3 sequence: CASSNRGSYEQYF. The CDR3 region has the DNA TGTGCCAGTAGTAACAGGGGATCGTACGAGCAGTACTTC. V is TRBV19 and J is TRBJ2-7; TRBD1 matches at 7 bases. The CDR3 contains 13 residues. In germline, CDR1 is LNHDA, CDR2 SQIVND (reference sequence). The V segment lost 4 bases and the J segment 4 bases; nucleotides outside the gene matches: 4.